Sequencing of this TCR beta chain was carried out in a study of Graves' ophthalmopathy and Graves' hyperthyroidism (dated by TCRdb to 2016 to 2019). Context from the whole study: Peripheral blood samples were taken at the time of initial diagnosis, before any treatment was given. TCR beta repertoire signatures were used to distinguish Graves' ophthalmopathy from Graves' hyperthyroidism and to predict progression to ophthalmopathy. In total, 135 blood samples were TCR-sequenced: fewer than 50 ophthalmopathy, some 75 hyperthyroidism and about 17 hyperthyroidism-to-ophthalmopathy patients. To explore V-J signatures distinguishing ophthalmopathy from hyperthyroidism, a discovery set of about a hundred patients (fewer than 45 ophthalmopathy, 57 stable hyperthyroidism) was enrolled. For independent validation, a separate cohort was made up of fewer than 20 hyperthyroidism patients plus 17 patients who later progressed from hyperthyroidism to ophthalmopathy. In six hyperthyroidism patients, the T-cell repertoire of thyroid tissue was compared with the T-cell repertoire of blood. Following sample collection, hyperthyroidism patients were given methimazole at a starting dose of 30 mg daily, and ophthalmopathy patients were given high-dose intravenous methylprednisolone. The 100 discovery patients were randomly split 7:3 into training and test sets. What the study reported, not specific to this receptor: In validation, the model predicted ophthalmopathy progression with about 71% sensitivity and roughly 78% specificity; more than ten predicted patients were CT-confirmed with GO in a median of approximately six months. The 13-signature model separated ophthalmopathy from stable hyperthyroidism with around 90% sensitivity and approximately 83% specificity in cross-validation, and 80%/75% in the test set. No statistical method was used to set the sample size in advance, and the investigators knew which group each participant was assigned to. Among expanded thyroid clonotypes with frequency above 0.001, most also showed up in blood, which suggests that blood repertoires may reflect the thyroid immune response.

Germline trimming: 5 bases from V, 3 bases from J; junction bases outside gene matches: 9. CDR1 and CDR2 were assigned from the germline V gene (reference sequence) as MNHEY and SMNVEV. The CDR3, cysteine through phenylalanine, is 15 amino acids long. Just the 45-base CDR3 DNA is kept, in frame starting at base 1. Patients with ophthalmopathy had moderately to severely active disease, with a Clinical Activity Score of 3 or more, a NOSPECS grade of 4 or more, and a disease duration of less than 3 months. Anyone with other autoimmune diseases, uncontrolled infections, pregnancy or lactation was excluded from the study. Clinical symptoms, serum thyroxine, TRAb, thyroid ultrasound and orbital computed tomography were used for diagnosis. Ficoll-Paque density gradient centrifugation was used to isolate PBMCs from 9.5 to 10 ml of fresh peripheral blood. Trizol reagent was used to extract the total RNA, and its quality was then checked on an Agilent 2100 Bioanalyzer.

This clonotype came up many times. Its target antigen remains unknown. Per-base qualities were not stored, and no clone one base away is much larger. TCR beta CDR3 regions were amplified from RNA transcripts for repertoire sequencing. The first round was an RT-PCR using HTBI primers with the Qiagen OneStep RT-PCR kit, and this first round was followed by a second-round multiplex PCR, then size selection and purification. Sequencing of the libraries was carried out on an Illumina HiSeq2000 in paired-end mode with 100 bp reads. Regarding the original processing steps: Reads were processed with SOAPnuke, discarding reads with adapters, uncalled bases, mean Phred below 15, or no exact constant-primer or identifier match. COPE v1.2.5 was used to merge high-quality paired reads. Each unique nucleotide sequence was treated as a clonotype, and MiTCR v1.1 was used to align the clonotypes to the IMGT TRB V, D and J references. Only V-J combinations with frequency above 0.0001 were analysed, covering around 99% of repertoires. For each V-J combination, a TCR clonal expansion and chaos score was defined as F50 clonal expansion divided by the chaos observed in the TCRdist matrix. Welch's t-statistics and random forest were used to reduce features to about a dozen V-J combinations, which were fed into a naive Bayes classifier. The similarity between thyroid and blood repertoires was quantified using the Morisita-Horn index. TCRdb took the public reads, trimmed them with fastp at Q25, ran MiXCR for clone calling and kept in-frame beta chains. Entries that share a CDR3 protein sequence are merged under the most common genes and DNA. None of the V and J calls come from the authors' own analysis; TCRdb made them. The sample table shows about 400,000 distinct CDR3 sequences, and around 18% are seen once. Of the sample, about 1.4% is held by the ten largest clones.

Sequencing was performed on peripheral blood. The clonotype was recovered from a woman aged 18-29 years with Graves' ophthalmopathy. Donor details come from another sample of the same person, matched by shared clones. The chain couples TRBV27 to TRBJ2-5; the central 7 bases match TRBD1. The base sequence is TGTGCCAGCAGTCCCACCAAGACAGGGAAAGAGACCCAGTACTTC. Its amino acids are CASSPTKTGKETQYF.